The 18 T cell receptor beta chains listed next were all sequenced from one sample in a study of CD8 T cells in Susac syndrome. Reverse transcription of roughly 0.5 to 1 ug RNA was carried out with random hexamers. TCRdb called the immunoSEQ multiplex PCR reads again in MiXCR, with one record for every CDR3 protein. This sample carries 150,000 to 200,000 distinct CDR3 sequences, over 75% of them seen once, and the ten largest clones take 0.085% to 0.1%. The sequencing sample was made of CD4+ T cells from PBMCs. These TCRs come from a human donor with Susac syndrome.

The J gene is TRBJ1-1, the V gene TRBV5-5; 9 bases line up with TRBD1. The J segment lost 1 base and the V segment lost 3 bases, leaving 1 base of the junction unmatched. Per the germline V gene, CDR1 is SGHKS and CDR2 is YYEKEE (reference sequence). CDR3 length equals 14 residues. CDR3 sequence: CASSWGQGNTEAFF. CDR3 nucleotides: TGTGCCAGCAGCTGGGGACAGGGGAACACTGAAGCTTTCTTT.

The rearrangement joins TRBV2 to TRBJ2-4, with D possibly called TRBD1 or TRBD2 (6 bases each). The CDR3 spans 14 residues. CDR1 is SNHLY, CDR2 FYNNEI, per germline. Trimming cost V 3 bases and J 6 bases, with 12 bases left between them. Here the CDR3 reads CASSEGGRGNIQYF. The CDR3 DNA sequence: TGTGCCAGCAGTGAGGGGGGCAGGGGAAACATTCAGTACTTC.

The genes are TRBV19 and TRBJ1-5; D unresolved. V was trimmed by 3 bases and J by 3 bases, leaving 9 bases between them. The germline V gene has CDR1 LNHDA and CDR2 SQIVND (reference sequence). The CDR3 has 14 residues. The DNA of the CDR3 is TGTGCCAGTAGTATGATAGGCGACAATCAGCCCCAGCATTTT. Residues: CASSMIGDNQPQHF.

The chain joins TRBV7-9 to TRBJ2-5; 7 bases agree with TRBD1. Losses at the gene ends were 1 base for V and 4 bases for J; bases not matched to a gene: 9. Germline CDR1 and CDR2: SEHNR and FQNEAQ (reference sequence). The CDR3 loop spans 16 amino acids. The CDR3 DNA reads TGTGCCAGCAGCTTAGGAGCAGGGGGTGAAGGAGAGACCCAGTACTTC. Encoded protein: CASSLGAGGEGETQYF. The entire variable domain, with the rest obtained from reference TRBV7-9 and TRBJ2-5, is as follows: DTGVSQNPRHKITKRGQNVTFRCDPISEHNRLYWYRQTLGQGPEFLTYFQNEAQLEKSRLLSDRFSAERPKGSFSTLEIQRTEQGDSAMYLCASSLGAGGEGETQYFGPGTRLLVL.

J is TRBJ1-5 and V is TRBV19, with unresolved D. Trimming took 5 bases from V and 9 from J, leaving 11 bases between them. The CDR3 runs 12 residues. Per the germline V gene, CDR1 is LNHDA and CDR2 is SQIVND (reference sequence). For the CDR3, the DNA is TGTGCCAGTAGTGACCTCATGGGGCCCCAGCATTTT. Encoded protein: CASSDLMGPQHF.

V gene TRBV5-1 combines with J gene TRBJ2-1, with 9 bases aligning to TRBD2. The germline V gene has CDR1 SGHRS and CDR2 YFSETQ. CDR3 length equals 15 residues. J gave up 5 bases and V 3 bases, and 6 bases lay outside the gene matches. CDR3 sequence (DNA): TGCGCCAGCAGCTCAAGAGGCGGGGGGGACAATGAGCAGTTCTTC. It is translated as CASSSRGGGDNEQFF.

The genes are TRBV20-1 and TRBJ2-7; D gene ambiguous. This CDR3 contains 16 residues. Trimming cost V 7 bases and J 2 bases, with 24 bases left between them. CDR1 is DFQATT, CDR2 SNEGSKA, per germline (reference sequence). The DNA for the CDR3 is TGCAGTGTTGTAACCACCCGGACGGAACGAACCTACGAGCAGTACTTC. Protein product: CSVVTTRTERTYEQYF.

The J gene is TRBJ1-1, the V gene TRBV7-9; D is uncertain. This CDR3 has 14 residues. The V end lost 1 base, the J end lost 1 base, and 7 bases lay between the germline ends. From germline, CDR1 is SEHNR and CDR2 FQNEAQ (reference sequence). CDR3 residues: CASSLGEENTEAFF. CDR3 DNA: TGTGCCAGCAGCTTAGGGGAGGAGAACACTGAAGCTTTCTTT.

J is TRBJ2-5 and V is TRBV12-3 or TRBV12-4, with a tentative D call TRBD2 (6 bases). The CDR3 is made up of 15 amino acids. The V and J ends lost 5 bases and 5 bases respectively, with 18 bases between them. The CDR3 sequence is CASSTLAGLLETQYF. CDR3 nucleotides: TGTGCCAGCAGTACACTAGCAGGCCTTCTCGAGACCCAGTACTTC.

The CDR3 loop is CASSLAISGLNTGELFF. The CDR3 bases are TGTGCCAGCAGCTTAGCGATTAGCGGACTAAACACCGGGGAGCTGTTTTTT. This sequence joins TRBV7-2 and TRBJ2-2, with D possibly TRBD2 on 6 matching bases. The ends were cut back, 0 bases at V and 2 bases at J, with 13 bases in the middle. Germline-derived CDR1 and CDR2 are SGHTA and FQGNSA. The length of the CDR3 is 17 residues.

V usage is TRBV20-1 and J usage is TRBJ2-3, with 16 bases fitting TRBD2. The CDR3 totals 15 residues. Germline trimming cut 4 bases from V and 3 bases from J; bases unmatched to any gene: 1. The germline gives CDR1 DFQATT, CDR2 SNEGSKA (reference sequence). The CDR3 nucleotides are TGCAGTGCTATGGGACTAGCGGGAGGGACAGATACGCAGTATTTT. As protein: CSAMGLAGGTDTQYF.

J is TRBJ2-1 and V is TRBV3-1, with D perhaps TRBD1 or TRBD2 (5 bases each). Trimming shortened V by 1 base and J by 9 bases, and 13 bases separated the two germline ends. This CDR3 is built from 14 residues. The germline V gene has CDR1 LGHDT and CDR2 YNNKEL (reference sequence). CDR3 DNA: TGTGCCAGCAGCCAAGTCAGGGAGTTTGGTGAGCAGTTCTTC. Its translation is CASSQVREFGEQFF.

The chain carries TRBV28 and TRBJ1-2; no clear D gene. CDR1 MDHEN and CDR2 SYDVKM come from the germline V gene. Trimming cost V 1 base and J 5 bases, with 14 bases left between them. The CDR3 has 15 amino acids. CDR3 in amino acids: CASSLSFSRPYGYTF. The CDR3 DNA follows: TGTGCCAGCAGTTTATCTTTCTCCAGGCCTTATGGCTACACCTTC.

Here the CDR3 DNA reads TGTGCCAGCAGCTTGGACCGGGGAATATTATCTGAAGCTTTCTTT. This sequence encodes CASSLDRGILSEAFF. This chain connects TRBV5-4 to TRBJ1-1; D ambiguous. Between the trimmed V and J ends, which lost 0 bases and 6 bases, there was a span of 15 bases. The germline V gene has CDR1 SGHNT and CDR2 YYREEE (reference sequence). The CDR3 has 15 amino acids.

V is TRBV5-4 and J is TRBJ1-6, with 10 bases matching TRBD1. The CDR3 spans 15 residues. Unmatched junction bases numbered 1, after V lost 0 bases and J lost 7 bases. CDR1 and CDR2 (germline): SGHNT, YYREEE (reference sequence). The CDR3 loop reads CASSLGQGANSPLHF. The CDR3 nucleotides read TGTGCCAGCAGCTTGGGACAGGGGGCGAATTCACCCCTCCACTTT.

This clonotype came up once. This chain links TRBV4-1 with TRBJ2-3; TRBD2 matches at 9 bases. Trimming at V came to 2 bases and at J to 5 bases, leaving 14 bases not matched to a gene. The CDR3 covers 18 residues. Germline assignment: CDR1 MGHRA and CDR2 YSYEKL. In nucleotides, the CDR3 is TGCGCCAGCAGCCAAAAACCCTTTCGTAGTAGCGGGGGAGATACGCAGTATTTT. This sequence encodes CASSQKPFRSSGGDTQYF.

CDR3 region: CASFRTRNQPQHF. In nucleotides, the CDR3 is TGCGCCAGCTTCCGTACCAGAAATCAGCCCCAGCATTTT. The J gene is TRBJ1-5, the V gene TRBV10-1; D not resolved. Germline V gene sequence: CDR1 WNHNN, CDR2 SYGVQD (reference sequence). V dropped 8 bases and J dropped 4 bases, with 12 bases sitting between them. CDR3 length: 13 residues.

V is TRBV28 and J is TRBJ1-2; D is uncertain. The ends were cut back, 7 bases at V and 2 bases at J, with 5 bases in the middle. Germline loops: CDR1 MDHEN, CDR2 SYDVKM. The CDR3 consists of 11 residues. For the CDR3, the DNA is TGTGCCAGCAAAGACAACTATGGCTACACCTTC. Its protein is CASKDNYGYTF.